This T cell receptor beta chain was captured in a study of Ad26.COV2.S vaccination and SARS-CoV-2 variants. Looking at the study overall: The authors gave Ad26.COV2.S intramuscularly, either once or twice 56 days apart.

Clones were read by immunoSEQ multiplex PCR, and TCRdb kept only the in-frame ones, dropping some. The table records some 450,000 clones, about 90% of them present only once. For this clone: Its matching antigen is unknown.

Notes on the study in general: Analyses that measured TCR breadth and depth may have underestimated total T cell responses.

The sample's treatment: 15 to 20 received Ad26.COV2.S at low or high dose, single or two shots; about five received placebo; per-sample allocation not given. After the first vaccine or placebo injection, samples were drawn on day 63. Boston supplied an adult donor aged 18-55 years. An Ad26 vector expressing Wuhan-strain SARS-CoV-2 spike constituted the vaccine. The V and J ends lost 0 bases and 2 bases respectively, with 8 bases between them. This CDR3 has 14 residues. Germline V gene data show CDR1 as SGHRS and CDR2 as YFSETQ. Sequencing used peripheral blood, obtained in a trial of Ad26.COV2.S vaccine versus placebo. The sequence came from a person between 18 and 60 years old who received the Ad26.COV2.S COVID-19 vaccine or a placebo. V gene TRBV5-1 combines with J gene TRBJ2-5; weak D call: TRBD2 (5 bases). The CDR3 DNA is TGCGCCAGCAGCTTGGCCGGGGTGCAAGAGACCCAGTACTTC. Amino acid sequence: CASSLAGVQETQYF.